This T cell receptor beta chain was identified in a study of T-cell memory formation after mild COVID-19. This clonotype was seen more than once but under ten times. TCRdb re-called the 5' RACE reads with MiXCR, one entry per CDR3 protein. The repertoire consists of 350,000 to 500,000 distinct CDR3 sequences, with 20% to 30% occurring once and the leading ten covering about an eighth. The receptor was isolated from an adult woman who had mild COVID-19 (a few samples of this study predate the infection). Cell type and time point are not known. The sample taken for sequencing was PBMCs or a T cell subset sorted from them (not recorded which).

The CDR3 reads CASSQGSSGGTDTQYF. The CDR3, as DNA: TGTGCCAGCAGCCAAGGAAGTAGCGGGGGCACAGATACGCAGTATTTT. The chain recombines TRBV3-1 with TRBJ2-3; 8 bases match TRBD2. Losses at the gene ends were 1 base for V and 1 base for J; bases not matched to a gene: 4. Germline V CDR1 and CDR2: LGHDT, YNNKEL (reference sequence). This CDR3 has 16 residues.